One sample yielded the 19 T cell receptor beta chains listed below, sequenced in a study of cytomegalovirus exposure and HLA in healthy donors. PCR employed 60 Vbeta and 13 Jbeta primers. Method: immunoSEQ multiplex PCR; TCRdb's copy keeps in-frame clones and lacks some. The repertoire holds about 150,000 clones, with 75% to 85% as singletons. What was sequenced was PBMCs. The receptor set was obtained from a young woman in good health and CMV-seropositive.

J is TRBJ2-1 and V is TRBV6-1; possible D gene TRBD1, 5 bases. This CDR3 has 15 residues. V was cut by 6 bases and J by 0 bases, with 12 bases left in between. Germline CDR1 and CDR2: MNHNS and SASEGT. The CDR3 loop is CASSPTGYSYNEQFF. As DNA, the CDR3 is TGTGCCAGCAGCCCAACAGGTTACTCCTACAATGAGCAGTTCTTC.

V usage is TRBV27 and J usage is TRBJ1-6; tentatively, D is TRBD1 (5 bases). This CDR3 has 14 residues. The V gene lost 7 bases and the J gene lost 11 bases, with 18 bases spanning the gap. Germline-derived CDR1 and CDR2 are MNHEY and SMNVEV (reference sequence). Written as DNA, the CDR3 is TGTGCCAGCACCTCCAGCGGGGGGATCACACCCCTCCACTTT. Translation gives CASTSSGGITPLHF.

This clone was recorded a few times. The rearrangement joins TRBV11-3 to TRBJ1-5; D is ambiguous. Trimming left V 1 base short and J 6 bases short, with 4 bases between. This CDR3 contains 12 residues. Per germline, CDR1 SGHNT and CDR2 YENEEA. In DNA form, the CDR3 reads TGTGCCAGCAGCTTAGCAGGTCAGCCCCAGCATTTT. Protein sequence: CASSLAGQPQHF.

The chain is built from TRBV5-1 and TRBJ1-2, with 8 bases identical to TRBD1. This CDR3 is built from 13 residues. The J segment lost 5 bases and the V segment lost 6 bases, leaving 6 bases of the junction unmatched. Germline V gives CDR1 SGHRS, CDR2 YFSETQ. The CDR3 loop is CASTRTGTYGYTF. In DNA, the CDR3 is TGCGCCAGCACCCGGACAGGGACATATGGCTACACCTTC.

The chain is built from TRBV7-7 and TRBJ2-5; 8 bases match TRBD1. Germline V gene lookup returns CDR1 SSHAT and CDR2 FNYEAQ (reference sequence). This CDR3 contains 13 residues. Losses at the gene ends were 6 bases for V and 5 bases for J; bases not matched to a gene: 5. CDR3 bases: TGTGCCAGCAGTCAGGGGGCCGTGGAGACCCAGTACTTC. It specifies CASSQGAVETQYF. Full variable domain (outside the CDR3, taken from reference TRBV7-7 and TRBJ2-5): GAGVSQSPRYKVTKRGQDVTLRCDPISSHATLYWYQQALGQGPEFLTYFNYEAQPDKSGLPSDRFSAERPEGSISTLTIQRTEQRDSAMYRCASSQGAVETQYFGPGTRLLVL.

The DNA for the CDR3 is TGTGCCAGCAGCTTAGTCGACGGCGCGGTTTACGAGCAGTACTTC. Translating it yields CASSLVDGAVYEQYF. The J gene is TRBJ2-7, the V gene TRBV11-1; D is unclear. Germline assignment: CDR1 SGHAT and CDR2 FQDESV (reference sequence). The CDR3 sequence is 15 residues long. V shed 1 base and J shed 4 bases, with 14 bases lying between them.

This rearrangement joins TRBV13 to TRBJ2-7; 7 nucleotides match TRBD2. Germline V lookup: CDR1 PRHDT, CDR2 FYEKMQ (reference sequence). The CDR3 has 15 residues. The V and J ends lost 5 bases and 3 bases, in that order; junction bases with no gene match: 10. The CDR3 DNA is TGTGCCAGCAGCCAAGGACTAGTGGGCTTCTACGAGCAGTACTTC. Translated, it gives CASSQGLVGFYEQYF.

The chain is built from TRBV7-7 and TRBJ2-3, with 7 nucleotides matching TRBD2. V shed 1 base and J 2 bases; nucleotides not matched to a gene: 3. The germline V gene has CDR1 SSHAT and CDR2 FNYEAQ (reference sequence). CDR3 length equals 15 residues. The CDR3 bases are TGTGCCAGCAGCTTAGGACTAGCTAACACAGATACGCAGTATTTT. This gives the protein CASSLGLANTDTQYF.

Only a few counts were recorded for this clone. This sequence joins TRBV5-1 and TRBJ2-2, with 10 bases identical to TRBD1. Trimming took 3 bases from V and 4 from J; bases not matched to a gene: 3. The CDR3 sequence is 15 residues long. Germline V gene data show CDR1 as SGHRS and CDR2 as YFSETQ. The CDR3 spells CASSSGQGPTGELFF. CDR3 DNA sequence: TGCGCCAGCAGCTCGGGACAGGGGCCCACCGGGGAGCTGTTTTTT.

The CDR3 sequence is CASSFGLWGNEQFF. For the CDR3, the DNA is TGTGCCAGCAGCTTCGGACTCTGGGGAAATGAGCAGTTCTTC. This chain joins TRBV5-5 and TRBJ2-1, with D tentatively TRBD2 (5 bases). Per the germline V gene, CDR1 is SGHKS and CDR2 is YYEKEE (reference sequence). This CDR3 has 14 amino acids. The V end was cut by 2 bases, the J end by 7 bases, with 13 bases between.

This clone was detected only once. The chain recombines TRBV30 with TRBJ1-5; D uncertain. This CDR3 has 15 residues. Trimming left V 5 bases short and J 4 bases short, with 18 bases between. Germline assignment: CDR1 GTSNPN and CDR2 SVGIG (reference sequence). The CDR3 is CAWARVHSANQPQHF. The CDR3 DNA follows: TGTGCCTGGGCCCGGGTCCATTCTGCAAATCAGCCCCAGCATTTT.

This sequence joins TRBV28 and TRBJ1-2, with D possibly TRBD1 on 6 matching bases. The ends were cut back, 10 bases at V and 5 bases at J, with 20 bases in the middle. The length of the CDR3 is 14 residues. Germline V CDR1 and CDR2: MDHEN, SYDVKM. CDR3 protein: CATSSGTSPYGYTF. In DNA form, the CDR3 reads TGTGCCACCTCCAGCGGGACATCTCCTTATGGCTACACCTTC.

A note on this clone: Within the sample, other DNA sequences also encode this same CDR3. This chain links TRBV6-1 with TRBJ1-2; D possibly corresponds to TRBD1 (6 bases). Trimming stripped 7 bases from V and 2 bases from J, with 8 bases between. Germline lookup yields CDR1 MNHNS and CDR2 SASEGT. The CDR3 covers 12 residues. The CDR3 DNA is TGTGCCAGCAATACAGGGAACTATGGCTACACCTTC. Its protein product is CASNTGNYGYTF.

CDR3 in amino acids: CASTIDRAYEQYF. For the CDR3, the DNA is TGTGCCAGCACCATAGACAGGGCCTACGAGCAGTACTTC. The chain joins TRBV7-9 to TRBJ2-7, with 7 bases matching TRBD1. The trim removed 7 bases at V and 2 bases at J, leaving 5 bases unmatched. The CDR3 extends over 13 amino acids. The germline V gene has CDR1 SEHNR and CDR2 FQNEAQ (reference sequence). Full variable domain (missing parts from reference TRBV7-9 and TRBJ2-7): DTGVSQNPRHKITKRGQNVTFRCDPISEHNRLYWYRQTLGQGPEFLTYFQNEAQLEKSRLLSDRFSAERPKGSFSTLEIQRTEQGDSAMYLCASTIDRAYEQYFGPGTRLTVT.

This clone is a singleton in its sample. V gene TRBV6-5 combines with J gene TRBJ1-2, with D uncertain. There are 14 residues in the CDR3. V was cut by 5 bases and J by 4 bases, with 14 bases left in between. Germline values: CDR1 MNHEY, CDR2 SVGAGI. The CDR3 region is CASSPNSVLYGYTF. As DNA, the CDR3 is TGTGCCAGCAGTCCAAATAGTGTTCTCTATGGCTACACCTTC.

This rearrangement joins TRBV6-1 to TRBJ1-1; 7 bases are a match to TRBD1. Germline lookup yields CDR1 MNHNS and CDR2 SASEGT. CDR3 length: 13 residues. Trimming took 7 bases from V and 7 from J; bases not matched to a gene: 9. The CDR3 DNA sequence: TGTGCCAGCAATTTCCGACAGGGAATTGAAGCTTTCTTT. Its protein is CASNFRQGIEAFF.

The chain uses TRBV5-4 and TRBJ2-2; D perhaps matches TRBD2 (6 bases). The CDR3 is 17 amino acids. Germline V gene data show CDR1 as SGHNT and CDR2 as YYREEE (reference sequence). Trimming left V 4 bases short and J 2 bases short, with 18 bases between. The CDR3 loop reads CASSPGVGGRNTGELFF. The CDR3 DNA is TGTGCCAGCAGCCCCGGTGTGGGGGGAAGAAACACCGGGGAGCTGTTTTTT.

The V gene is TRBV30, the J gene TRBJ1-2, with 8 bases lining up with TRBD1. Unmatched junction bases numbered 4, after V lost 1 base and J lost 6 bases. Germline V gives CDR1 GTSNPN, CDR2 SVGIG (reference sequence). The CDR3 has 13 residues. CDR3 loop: CAWSGTGSNGYTF. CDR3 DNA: TGTGCCTGGAGTGGGACAGGGAGTAATGGCTACACCTTC. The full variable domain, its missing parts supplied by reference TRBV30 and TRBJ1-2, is SQTIHQWPATLVQPVGSPLSLECTVEGTSNPNLYWYRQAAGRGLQLLFYSVGIGQISSEVPQNLSASRPQDRQFILSSKKLLLSDSGFYLCAWSGTGSNGYTFGSGTRLTVV.

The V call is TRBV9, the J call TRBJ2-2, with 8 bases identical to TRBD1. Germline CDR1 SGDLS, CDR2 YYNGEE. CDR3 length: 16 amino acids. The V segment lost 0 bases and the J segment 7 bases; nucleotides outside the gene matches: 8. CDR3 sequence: CASSVDDEGTGGELFF. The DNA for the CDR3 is TGTGCCAGCAGCGTAGACGACGAGGGGACAGGCGGGGAGCTGTTTTTT. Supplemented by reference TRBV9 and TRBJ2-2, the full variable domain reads DSGVTQTPKHLITATGQRVTLRCSPRSGDLSVYWYQQSLDQGLQFLIQYYNGEERAKGNILERFSAQQFPDLHSELNLSSLELGDSALYFCASSVDDEGTGGELFFGEGSRLTVL.